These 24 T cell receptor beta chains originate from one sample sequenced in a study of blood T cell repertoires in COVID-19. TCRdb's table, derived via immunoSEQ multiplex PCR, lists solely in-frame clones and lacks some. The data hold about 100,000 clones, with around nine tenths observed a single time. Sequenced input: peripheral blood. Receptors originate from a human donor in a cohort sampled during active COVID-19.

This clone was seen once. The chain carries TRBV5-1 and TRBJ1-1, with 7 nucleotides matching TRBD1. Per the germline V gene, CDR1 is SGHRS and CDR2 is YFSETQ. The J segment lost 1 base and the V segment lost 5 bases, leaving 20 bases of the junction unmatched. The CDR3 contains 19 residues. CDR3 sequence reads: CASSIGTVLTRTKNTEAFF. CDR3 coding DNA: TGCGCCAGCAGTATAGGGACAGTCCTGACCCGAACAAAGAACACTGAAGCTTTCTTT.

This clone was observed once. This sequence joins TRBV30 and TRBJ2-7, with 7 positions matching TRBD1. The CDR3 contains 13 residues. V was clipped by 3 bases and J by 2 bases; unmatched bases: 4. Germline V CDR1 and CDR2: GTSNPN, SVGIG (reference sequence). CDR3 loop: CAWRNRGPYEQYF. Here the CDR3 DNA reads TGTGCCTGGAGGAACAGGGGACCCTACGAGCAGTACTTC.

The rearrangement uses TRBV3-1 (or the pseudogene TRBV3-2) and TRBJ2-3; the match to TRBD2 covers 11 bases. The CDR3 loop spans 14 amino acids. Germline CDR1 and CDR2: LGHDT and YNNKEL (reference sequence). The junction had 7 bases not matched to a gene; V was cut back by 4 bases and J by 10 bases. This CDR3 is CASSLSGRADSQYF. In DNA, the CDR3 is TGTGCCAGCAGCCTTAGCGGGAGGGCCGATTCGCAGTATTTT.

The CDR3 nucleotides are TGTGCCAGCAAACCCCCGGGGGCCTACGAGCAGTACTTC. Translated: CASKPPGAYEQYF. The chain uses TRBV6-5 and TRBJ2-7, with D possibly being TRBD2 (6 bases). The CDR3 is 13 residues long. The germline gives CDR1 MNHEY, CDR2 SVGAGI. V was pared by 7 bases and J by 2 bases, with 12 bases between.

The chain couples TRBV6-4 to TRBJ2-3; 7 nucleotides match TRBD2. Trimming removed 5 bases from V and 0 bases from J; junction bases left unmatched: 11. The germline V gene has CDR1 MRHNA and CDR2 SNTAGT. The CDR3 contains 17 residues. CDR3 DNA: TGTGCCAGCAGTTGGGACTACGAGATCTCTAGCACAGATACGCAGTATTTT. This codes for CASSWDYEISSTDTQYF.

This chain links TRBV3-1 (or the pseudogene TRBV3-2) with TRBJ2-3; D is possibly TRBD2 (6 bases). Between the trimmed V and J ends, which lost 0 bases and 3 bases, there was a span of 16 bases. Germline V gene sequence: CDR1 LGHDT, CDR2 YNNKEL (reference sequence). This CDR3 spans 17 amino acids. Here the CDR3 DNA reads TGTGCCAGCAGCCAAGATAAGACGGGAGTAATTACAGATACGCAGTATTTT. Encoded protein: CASSQDKTGVITDTQYF.

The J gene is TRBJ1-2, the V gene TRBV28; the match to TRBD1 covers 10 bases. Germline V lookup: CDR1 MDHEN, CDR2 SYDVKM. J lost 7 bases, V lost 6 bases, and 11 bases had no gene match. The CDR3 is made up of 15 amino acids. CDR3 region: CASRPMGQGFGGYTF. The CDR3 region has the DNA TGTGCCAGCAGACCCATGGGACAGGGGTTTGGTGGCTACACCTTC.

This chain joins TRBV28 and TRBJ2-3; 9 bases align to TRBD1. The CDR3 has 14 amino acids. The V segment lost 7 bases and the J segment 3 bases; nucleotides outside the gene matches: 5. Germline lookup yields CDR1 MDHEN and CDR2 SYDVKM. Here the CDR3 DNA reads TGTGCCAGCATGGGGGACAGGGAAACAGATACGCAGTATTTT. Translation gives CASMGDRETDTQYF.

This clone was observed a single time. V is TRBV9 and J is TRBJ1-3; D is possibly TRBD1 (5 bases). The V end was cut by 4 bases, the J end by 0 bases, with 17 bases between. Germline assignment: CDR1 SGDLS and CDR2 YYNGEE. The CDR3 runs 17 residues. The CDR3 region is CASSPLTWGYSGNTIYF. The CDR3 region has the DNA TGTGCCAGCAGCCCACTTACGTGGGGCTACTCTGGAAACACCATATATTTT.

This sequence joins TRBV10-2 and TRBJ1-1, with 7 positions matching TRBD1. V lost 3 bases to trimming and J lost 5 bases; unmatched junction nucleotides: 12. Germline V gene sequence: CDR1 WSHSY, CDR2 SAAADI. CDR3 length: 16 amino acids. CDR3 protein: CASSDRTGVGKTEAFF. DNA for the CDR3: TGCGCCAGCAGTGATAGAACAGGGGTTGGTAAGACTGAAGCTTTCTTT.

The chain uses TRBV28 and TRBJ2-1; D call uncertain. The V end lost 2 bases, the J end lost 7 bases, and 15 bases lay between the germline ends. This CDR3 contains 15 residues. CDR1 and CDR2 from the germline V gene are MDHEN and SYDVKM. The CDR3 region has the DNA TGTGCCAGCAGTTTAATGCCCACTCTCTTTAATGAGCAGTTCTTC. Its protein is CASSLMPTLFNEQFF. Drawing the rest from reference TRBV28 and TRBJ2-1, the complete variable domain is DVKVTQSSRYLVKRTGEKVFLECVQDMDHENMFWYRQDPGLGLRLIYFSYDVKMKEKGDIPEGYSVSREKKERFSLILESASTNQTSMYLCASSLMPTLFNEQFFGPGTRLTVL.

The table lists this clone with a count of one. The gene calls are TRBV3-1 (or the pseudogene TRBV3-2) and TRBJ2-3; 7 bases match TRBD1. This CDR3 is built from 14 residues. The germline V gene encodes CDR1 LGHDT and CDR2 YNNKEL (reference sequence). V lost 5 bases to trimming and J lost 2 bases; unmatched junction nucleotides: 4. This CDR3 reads CASSNRGNTDTQYF. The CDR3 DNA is TGTGCCAGCAGCAACAGGGGAAACACAGATACGCAGTATTTT.

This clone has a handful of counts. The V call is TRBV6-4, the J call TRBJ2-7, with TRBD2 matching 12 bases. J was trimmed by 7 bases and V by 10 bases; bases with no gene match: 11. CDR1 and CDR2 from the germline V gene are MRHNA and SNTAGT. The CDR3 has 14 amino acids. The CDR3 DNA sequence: TGTGCCACCGCGCGACTAGCGGGAGCGGGAGAGCAGTACTTC. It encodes CATARLAGAGEQYF.

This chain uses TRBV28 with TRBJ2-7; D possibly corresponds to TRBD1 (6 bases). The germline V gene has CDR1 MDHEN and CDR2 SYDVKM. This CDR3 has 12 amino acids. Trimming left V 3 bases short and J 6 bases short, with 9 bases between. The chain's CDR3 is CASSFGQREQYF. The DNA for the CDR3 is TGTGCCAGCAGTTTTGGACAGCGCGAGCAGTACTTC.

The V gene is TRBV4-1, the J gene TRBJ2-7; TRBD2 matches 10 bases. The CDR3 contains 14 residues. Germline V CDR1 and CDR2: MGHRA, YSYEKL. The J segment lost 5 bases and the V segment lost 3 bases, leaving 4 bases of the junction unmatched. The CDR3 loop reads CASSQSAGGNEQYF. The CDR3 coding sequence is TGCGCCAGCAGCCAGTCAGCGGGAGGGAACGAGCAGTACTTC.

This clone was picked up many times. The CDR3, as DNA: TGTGCCTGGACTAGCGGGAGGGACACCGGGGAGCTGTTTTTT. The encoded protein is CAWTSGRDTGELFF. The chain has TRBV30 and TRBJ2-2; 12 nucleotides agree with TRBD2. The CDR3 extends over 14 amino acids. CDR1 is GTSNPN, CDR2 SVGIG, per germline (reference sequence). V lost 4 bases, J lost 3 bases, and 0 bases stayed unmatched.

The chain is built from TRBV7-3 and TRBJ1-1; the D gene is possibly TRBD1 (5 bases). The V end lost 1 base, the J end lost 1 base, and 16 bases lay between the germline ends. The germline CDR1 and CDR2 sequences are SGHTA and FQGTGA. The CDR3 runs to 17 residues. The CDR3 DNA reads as TGTGCCAGCAGCTTAAACTCCTATGGCGGGACGAACACTGAAGCTTTCTTT. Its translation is CASSLNSYGGTNTEAFF.

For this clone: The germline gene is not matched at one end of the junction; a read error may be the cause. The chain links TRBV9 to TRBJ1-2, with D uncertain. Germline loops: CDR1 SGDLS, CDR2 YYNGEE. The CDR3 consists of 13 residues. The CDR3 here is CASSPPRNREILF. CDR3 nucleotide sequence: TGTGCCAGCAGCCCCCCGAGGAATCGTGAAATACTCTTC.

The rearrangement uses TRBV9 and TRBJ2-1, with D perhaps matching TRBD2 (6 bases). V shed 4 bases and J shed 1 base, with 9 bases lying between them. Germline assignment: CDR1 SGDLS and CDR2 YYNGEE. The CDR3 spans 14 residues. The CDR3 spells CASSPEGSYNEQFF. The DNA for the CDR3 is TGTGCCAGCAGCCCGGAGGGTTCCTACAATGAGCAGTTCTTC.

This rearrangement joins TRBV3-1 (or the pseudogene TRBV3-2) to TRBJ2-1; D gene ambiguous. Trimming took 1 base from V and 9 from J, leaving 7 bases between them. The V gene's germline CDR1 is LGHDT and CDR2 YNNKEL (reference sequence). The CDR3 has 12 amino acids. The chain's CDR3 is CASSQGWAEQFF. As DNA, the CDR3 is TGTGCCAGCAGCCAAGGCTGGGCTGAGCAGTTCTTC.

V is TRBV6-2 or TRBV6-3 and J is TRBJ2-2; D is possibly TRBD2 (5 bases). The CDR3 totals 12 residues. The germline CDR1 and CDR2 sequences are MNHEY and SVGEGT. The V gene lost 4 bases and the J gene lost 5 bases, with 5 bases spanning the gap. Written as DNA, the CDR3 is TGTGCCAGCAGTTCGGGGACCGGGGAGCTGTTTTTT. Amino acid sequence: CASSSGTGELFF.

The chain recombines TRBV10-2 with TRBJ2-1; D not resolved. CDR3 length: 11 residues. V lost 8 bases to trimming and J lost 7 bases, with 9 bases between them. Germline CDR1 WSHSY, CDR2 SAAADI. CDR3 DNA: TGCGCCAGCTCCGACTTGAATGAGCAGTTCTTC. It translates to CASSDLNEQFF.

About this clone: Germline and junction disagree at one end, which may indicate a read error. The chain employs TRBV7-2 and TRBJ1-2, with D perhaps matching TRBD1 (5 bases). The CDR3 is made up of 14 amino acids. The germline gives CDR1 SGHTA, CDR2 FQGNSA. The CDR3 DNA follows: TGTGCCAGCAGCTTACTACACGGACAAGCCGCGTTAGCCTTC. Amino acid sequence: CASSLLHGQAALAF. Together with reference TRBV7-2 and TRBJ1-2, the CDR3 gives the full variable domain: GAGVSQSPSNKVTEKGKDVELRCDPISGHTALYWYRQSLGQGLEFLIYFQGNSAPDKSGLPSDRFSAERTGGSVSTLTIQRTQQEDSAVYLCASSLLHGQAALAFGSGTRLTVV.

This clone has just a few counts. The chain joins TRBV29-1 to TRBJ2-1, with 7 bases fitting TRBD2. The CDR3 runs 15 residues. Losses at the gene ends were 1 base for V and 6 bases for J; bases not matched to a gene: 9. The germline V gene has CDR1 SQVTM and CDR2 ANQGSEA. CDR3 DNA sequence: TGCAGCGTTGAAGTCCGGGCGGGAGAGGGCAATGAGCAGTTCTTC. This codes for CSVEVRAGEGNEQFF.